This is a list of T cell receptor beta chains from one sample in a study of PD-1 blockade in classical Hodgkin lymphoma. The table came from immunoSEQ multiplex PCR; TCRdb's copy has only in-frame clones and leaves some out. The sample contains about 72,000 clones, roughly 91% of which appear only once. The sample here was peripheral blood mononuclear cells (PBMCs), taken at baseline. The origin of the receptors is a human donor with classical Hodgkin lymphoma. Both conserved end residues are part of each CDR3. D genes are given only for firm matches. Rows give clone size only sometimes, using once, few, many, or a class for an expanded clone.

CASSLLGGASYEQYF TGTGCCAGCAGCCTGTTGGGGGGAGCCTCCTACGAGCAGTACTTC TRBV27 NA TRBJ2-7 NA
CASSPFREAGTGELFF TGTGCCAGCTCACCTTTCAGGGAGGCTGGCACCGGGGAGCTGTTTTTT TRBV18 NA TRBJ2-2 NA
CASRVGQGNDEAFF TGTGCCAGCAGGGTGGGACAGGGGAATGATGAAGCTTTCTTT TRBV2 NA TRBJ1-1 TRBD1
CASSQQRGQAYEQFF TGCGCCAGCAGCCAACAACGCGGACAGGCTTATGAGCAGTTCTTC TRBV4-1 NA TRBJ2-1 TRBD1
CASSSPTSSYEQYF TGTGCCAGCAGTTCCCCGACTAGCTCCTACGAGCAGTACTTC TRBV27 NA TRBJ2-7 NA
CASSGRGAGTRFF TGTGCCAGCAGTGGAAGGGGGGCAGGGACCAGGTTCTTC TRBV2 NA TRBJ2-1 NA
CASRLSTEAYEQYF TGCGCCAGCAGACTGAGCACGGAAGCCTACGAGCAGTACTTC TRBV5-1 NA TRBJ2-7 NA
CASSLDQGLRYEQYF TGTGCCAGCAGCTTAGACCAAGGGTTACGTTACGAGCAGTACTTC TRBV7-2 NA TRBJ2-7 NA
CASSYGLSSDTQYF TGTGCCAGCAGTTACGGGTTGTCGTCAGATACGCAGTATTTT TRBV6-5 NA TRBJ2-3 NA
CASTQLSGREETQYF TGTGCCAGCACACAATTAAGCGGGAGGGAGGAGACCCAGTACTTC TRBV27 NA TRBJ2-5 TRBD2
CAILGLNTEAFF TGTGCCATCTTAGGACTTAACACTGAAGCTTTCTTT TRBV19 NA TRBJ1-1 NA
CAGKLWRDRSEFGTGELFF TGTGCCGGGAAGTTGTGGAGGGACAGGTCCGAGTTCGGCACCGGGGAGCTGTTTTTT TRBV19 NA TRBJ2-2 TRBD1
CASSPRSDTHTGELFF TGTGCCAGCTCACCACGGTCGGACACCCACACCGGGGAGCTGTTTTTT TRBV18 once TRBJ2-2 NA
CASSLVSSGGAEQFF TGTGCCAGCAGCTTGGTGTCTAGCGGGGGGGCTGAGCAGTTCTTC TRBV5-4 once TRBJ2-1 TRBD2
CASSRTGDRPGELFF TGTGCCAGCAGCCGTACGGGAGATCGGCCCGGGGAGCTGTTTTTT TRBV7-2 NA TRBJ2-2 NA
CASSPVEDAYEQYF TGTGCCAGCAGCCCGGTCGAGGATGCCTACGAGCAGTACTTC TRBV9 NA TRBJ2-7 NA
CASSSQAGDEKLFF TGTGCCAGCAGCTCACAGGCGGGCGATGAAAAACTGTTTTTT TRBV11-2 NA TRBJ1-4 NA
CASSPSGGQGETQYF TGTGCCAGCAGCCCCTCCGGGGGACAGGGAGAGACCCAGTACTTC TRBV2 NA TRBJ2-5 TRBD1
CASGFYLWGALTNEQFF TGTGCTAGTGGTTTTTATTTGTGGGGGGCTCTCACAAATGAGCAGTTCTTC TRBV12-5 NA TRBJ2-1 NA
CASSESAGARNQPQHF TGTGCCAGCAGTGAATCCGCGGGAGCACGCAATCAGCCCCAGCATTTT TRBV6-1 NA TRBJ1-5 NA
CASRIGLADINEQYF TGTGCCAGCAGGATAGGACTAGCGGACATAAACGAGCAGTACTTC TRBV28 once TRBJ2-7 TRBD2
CASSYPDREGILGNQPQHF TGTGCCAGCAGTTACCCTGACAGGGAAGGCATACTAGGCAATCAGCCCCAGCATTTT TRBV6-7 NA TRBJ1-5 TRBD1
CAWSQTHGAEAFF TGTGCCTGGAGTCAAACCCATGGCGCTGAAGCTTTCTTT TRBV30 NA TRBJ1-1 NA
CSVKEGGDNQPQHF TGCAGCGTCAAAGAGGGGGGGGATAATCAGCCCCAGCATTTT TRBV29-1 once TRBJ1-5 NA
CASSPRDSLRETQYF TGTGCCAGCAGCCCCCGGGACTCACTAAGGGAGACCCAGTACTTC TRBV7-6 NA TRBJ2-5 NA
CASSLGVEGLAFF TGTGCCAGCAGTTTAGGAGTAGAGGGTCTGGCTTTCTTT TRBV6-5 NA TRBJ1-1 NA
CASSPRSFILAALPAGREQFF TGTGCCAGCAGCCCCAGGTCTTTTATCCTAGCGGCCCTCCCCGCTGGGCGTGAGCAGTTCTTC TRBV7-6 NA TRBJ2-1 TRBD2
CASGLGPKWNTEAFF TGTGCTAGTGGTTTGGGCCCCAAATGGAACACTGAAGCTTTCTTT TRBV12-5 NA TRBJ1-1 NA
CASGSYRGLVGNTEAFF TGTGCTAGTGGGTCCTACAGGGGATTGGTGGGGAACACTGAAGCTTTCTTT TRBV12-5 NA TRBJ1-1 TRBD1
CASSPRGGDSPTYEQYF TGTGCCAGCAGCCCCCGGGGGGGGGACTCTCCCACCTACGAGCAGTACTTC TRBV7-9 NA TRBJ2-7 TRBD2
CASSLARGGHETQYF TGCGCCAGCAGCTTGGCCCGGGGTGGGCACGAGACCCAGTACTTC TRBV5-1 NA TRBJ2-5 NA